This T cell receptor beta chain was recovered during a study of long-term antiretroviral therapy in people with HIV. Points from the study as a whole: Upon ART, diversity increased but remained lower than transplant donor controls.

Germline V gives CDR1 MDHEN, CDR2 SYDVKM. This CDR3 spans 16 amino acids. V lost 3 bases and J 3 bases, leaving 17 bases between the germline ends. As for this clone: Its cognate antigen is unknown.

The authors ran the immunoSEQ assay, v3.0, at survey level. Method: immunoSEQ multiplex PCR; TCRdb's copy keeps in-frame clones and lacks some. Seen here are 35,000 to 40,000 clones, 75% to 90% observed once, and the top ten hold 8% to 11%. This chain uses TRBV28 with TRBJ1-2; tentatively, D is TRBD1 (6 bases). The sequence was collected from a man aged 18 to 30 with HIV. The specimen was unsorted PBMCs, collected 2.2 years after starting antiretroviral therapy. The CDR3 coding sequence is TGTGCCAGCAGTTTCGACTTTACAGGGTTTTACTATGGCTACACCTTC. Protein sequence: CASSFDFTGFYYGYTF.